Only a few counts were recorded for the clone carrying this T cell receptor beta chain. Its antigen is unidentified. This sample was taken from a study of response to subunit inactivated influenza vaccine. Study-level points and caveats: T cells newly recruited by each seasonal influenza vaccination are few, the authors suggested.

Germline V gives CDR1 MDHEN, CDR2 SYDVKM. There are 12 residues in the CDR3. Trimming removed 6 bases at V and 5 bases at J, with 9 bases between. MiXCR, run by TCRdb on the RT-PCR reads, gives a single entry per CDR3 protein. The repertoire has hundreds of thousands of distinct CDR3 sequences, 25% of them found once; the top ten carry about 1.9%. The V call is TRBV28, the J call TRBJ2-3; D might be TRBD1 (6 bases). This material consisted of CD4+ T cells sorted from PBMCs, taken more than 4 days after vaccination. The clonotype was recovered from a man aged 45-65 years who received an inactivated influenza vaccine. The CDR3 reads CASRDSVDTQYF. CDR3 in DNA: TGTGCCAGCAGGGACAGTGTAGATACGCAGTATTTT.